One and the same sample provided the 11 T cell receptor beta chains below, sequenced in a study of shared clonotypes between healthy human individuals. Profiling relied on immunoSEQ multiplex PCR, and the TCRdb table lists in-frame clones only, not all of them. The profile shows about 510,000 clones, roughly 85% of them singletons. The sequencing input was PBMCs. The receptor source for this set is a woman in her thirties or forties in good health. Some clones in this sample may be carry-over from other donors' samples.

This clone was seen only once. The chain uses TRBV6-1 and TRBJ2-7; a weak D match, TRBD1 (5 bases). CDR3 length: 15 residues. The V gene lost 5 bases and the J gene lost 3 bases, with 17 bases spanning the gap. CDR1 MNHNS and CDR2 SASEGT come from the germline V gene. CDR3 sequence: CASSPQGLVGYEQYF. The CDR3 DNA follows: TGTGCCAGCAGTCCGCAGGGCCTAGTCGGCTACGAGCAGTACTTC.

This sequence joins TRBV7-9 and TRBJ2-1, with 10 bases fitting TRBD2. Trimming removed 10 bases from V and 4 bases from J; junction bases left unmatched: 10. The CDR3 sequence is 15 residues long. Germline values: CDR1 SEHNR, CDR2 FQNEAQ (reference sequence). CDR3 sequence: CATRPSGSGYNEQFF. The DNA of the CDR3 is TGTGCCACCCGACCTAGCGGGAGTGGGTACAATGAGCAGTTCTTC.

The rearrangement uses TRBV5-1 and TRBJ2-7; 7 positions agree with TRBD2. The length of the CDR3 is 15 residues. The V segment lost 4 bases and the J segment 0 bases; nucleotides outside the gene matches: 7. Germline lookup yields CDR1 SGHRS and CDR2 YFSETQ. DNA for the CDR3: TGCGCCAGCAGCGACTCTAGCGGAGCCTCCTACGAGCAGTACTTC. Translating it yields CASSDSSGASYEQYF. The complete variable domain, with remaining parts taken from reference TRBV5-1 and TRBJ2-7, reads KAGVTQTPRYLIKTRGQQVTLSCSPISGHRSVSWYQQTPGQGLQFLFEYFSETQRNKGNFPGRFSGRQFSNSRSEMNVSTLELGDSALYLCASSDSSGASYEQYFGPGTRLTVT.

This rearrangement joins TRBV13 to TRBJ2-1, with D uncertain. With 4 bases removed from V and 5 bases from J, the gap between germline ends came to 15 bases. Germline V CDR1 and CDR2: PRHDT, FYEKMQ (reference sequence). This CDR3 has 15 amino acids. The CDR3 DNA is TGTGCCAGCAGCTCCCCCCATGTGCGGAACAATGAGCAGTTCTTC. Its protein product is CASSSPHVRNNEQFF.

The J gene is TRBJ1-1, the V gene TRBV7-2; perhaps TRBD1 as D (5 bases). Trimming took 5 bases from V and 0 from J, leaving 13 bases between them. CDR1 is SGHTA, CDR2 FQGNSA, per germline. The CDR3 runs 15 residues. CDR3 bases: TGTGCCAGCAGCGGGTGGGGCCTCATGAACACTGAAGCTTTCTTT. Its protein is CASSGWGLMNTEAFF.

The chain joins TRBV9 to TRBJ2-5; D is ambiguous. Germline V gene lookup returns CDR1 SGDLS and CDR2 YYNGEE. The V and J ends lost 4 bases and 1 base respectively, with 14 bases between them. The CDR3 covers 15 residues. CDR3 sequence (DNA): TGTGCCAGCAGCAGAAGGATTAGAGCCCAAGAGACCCAGTACTTC. This gives the protein CASSRRIRAQETQYF.

As concerns this clone: The sample carries other DNA sequences with the same CDR3. The chain recombines TRBV25-1 with TRBJ2-1, with 11 bases lining up with TRBD1. The CDR3 runs 15 residues. Germline trimming cut 3 bases from V and 5 bases from J; bases unmatched to any gene: 3. The germline gives CDR1 MGHDK, CDR2 SYGVNS. The CDR3 sequence: CASSDPGQGDNEQFF. In nucleotides, the CDR3 is TGTGCCAGCAGTGACCCGGGACAGGGGGACAATGAGCAGTTCTTC.

This clone was detected a few times. The chain combines TRBV27 with TRBJ2-7; possible D gene TRBD2, 6 bases. Germline CDR1 and CDR2: MNHEY and SMNVEV (reference sequence). Deletions cut 3 bases from V and 2 bases from J, with 14 bases between. This CDR3 has 15 residues. CDR3 nucleotides: TGTGCCAGCAGTTTTACCGGGGACTTCCCCTACGAGCAGTACTTC. Translated: CASSFTGDFPYEQYF.

The chain couples TRBV7-2 to TRBJ1-2, with unresolved D. Germline CDR1 SGHTA, CDR2 FQGNSA. Trimming took off 5 bases at V and 2 bases at J, with 12 bases between the two ends. CDR3 length equals 14 residues. DNA for the CDR3: TGTGCCAGCAGCCCGCGGGAGGGAAACTATGGCTACACCTTC. Protein: CASSPREGNYGYTF. The full variable domain, its missing parts supplied by reference TRBV7-2 and TRBJ1-2, is GAGVSQSPSNKVTEKGKDVELRCDPISGHTALYWYRQSLGQGLEFLIYFQGNSAPDKSGLPSDRFSAERTGGSVSTLTIQRTQQEDSAVYLCASSPREGNYGYTFGSGTRLTVV.

This clone has more than one count but fewer than ten. The chain is built from TRBV28 and TRBJ2-5, with 8 bases identical to TRBD1. With 6 bases clipped from V and 3 bases from J, the junction kept 9 bases outside the gene matches. The CDR3 spans 15 residues. CDR1 and CDR2 (germline): MDHEN, SYDVKM. The CDR3: CASSSFQGAEETQYF. In DNA form, the CDR3 reads TGTGCCAGCAGCTCCTTTCAGGGGGCAGAAGAGACCCAGTACTTC.

The rearrangement uses TRBV7-2 and TRBJ2-7; 8 bases align to TRBD2. The germline V gene encodes CDR1 SGHTA and CDR2 FQGNSA. V was clipped by 0 bases and J by 2 bases; unmatched bases: 3. CDR3 length equals 15 residues. The CDR3 coding sequence is TGTGCCAGCAGCTTAGCCGTAGCGGGAACCTACGAGCAGTACTTC. Translating gives CASSLAVAGTYEQYF. The full variable domain, its missing parts supplied by reference TRBV7-2 and TRBJ2-7, is GAGVSQSPSNKVTEKGKDVELRCDPISGHTALYWYRQSLGQGLEFLIYFQGNSAPDKSGLPSDRFSAERTGGSVSTLTIQRTQQEDSAVYLCASSLAVAGTYEQYFGPGTRLTVT.